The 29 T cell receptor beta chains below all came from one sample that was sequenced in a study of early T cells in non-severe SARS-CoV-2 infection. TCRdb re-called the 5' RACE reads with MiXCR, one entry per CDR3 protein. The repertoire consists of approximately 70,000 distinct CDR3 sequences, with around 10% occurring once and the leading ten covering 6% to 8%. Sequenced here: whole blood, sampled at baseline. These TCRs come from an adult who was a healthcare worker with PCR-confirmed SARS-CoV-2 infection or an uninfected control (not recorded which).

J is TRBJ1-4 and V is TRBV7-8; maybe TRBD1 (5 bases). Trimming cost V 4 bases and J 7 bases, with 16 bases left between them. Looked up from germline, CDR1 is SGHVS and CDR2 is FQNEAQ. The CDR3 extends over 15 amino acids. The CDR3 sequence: CASSSGPGLGEKLFF. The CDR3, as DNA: TGTGCCAGCAGCTCAGGGCCAGGGCTCGGTGAAAAACTGTTTTTT.

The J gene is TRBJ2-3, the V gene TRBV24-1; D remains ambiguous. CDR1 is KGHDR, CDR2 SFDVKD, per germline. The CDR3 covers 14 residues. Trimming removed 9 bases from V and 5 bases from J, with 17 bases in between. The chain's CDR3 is CATRVSVTGDTQYF. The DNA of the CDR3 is TGTGCCACCCGGGTCAGCGTGACTGGAGATACGCAGTATTTT.

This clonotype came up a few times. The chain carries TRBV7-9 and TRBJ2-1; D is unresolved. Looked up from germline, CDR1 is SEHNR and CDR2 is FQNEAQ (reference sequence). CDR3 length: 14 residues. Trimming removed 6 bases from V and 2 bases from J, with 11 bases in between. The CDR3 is CASSSDVTYNEQFF. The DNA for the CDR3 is TGTGCCAGCAGTTCCGACGTCACCTACAATGAGCAGTTCTTC.

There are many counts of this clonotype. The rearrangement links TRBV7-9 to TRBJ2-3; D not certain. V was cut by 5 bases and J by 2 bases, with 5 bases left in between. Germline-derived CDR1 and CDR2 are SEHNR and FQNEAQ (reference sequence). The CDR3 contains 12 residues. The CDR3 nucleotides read TGTGCCAGCAGCCCCATCACAGATACGCAGTATTTT. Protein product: CASSPITDTQYF.

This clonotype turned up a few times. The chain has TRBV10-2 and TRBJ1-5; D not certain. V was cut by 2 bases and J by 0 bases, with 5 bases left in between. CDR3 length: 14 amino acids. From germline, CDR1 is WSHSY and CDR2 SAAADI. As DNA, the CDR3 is TGCGCCAGCAGTGAGGACCTTAGCAATCAGCCCCAGCATTTT. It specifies CASSEDLSNQPQHF.

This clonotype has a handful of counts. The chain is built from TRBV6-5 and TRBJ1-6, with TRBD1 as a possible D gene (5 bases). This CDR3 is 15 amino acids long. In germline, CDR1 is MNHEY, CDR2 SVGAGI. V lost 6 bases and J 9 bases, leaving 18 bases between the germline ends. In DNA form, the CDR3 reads TGTGCCAGCAGGTGGACACTCGGGAGGAGTTCACCCCTCCACTTT. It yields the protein CASRWTLGRSSPLHF.

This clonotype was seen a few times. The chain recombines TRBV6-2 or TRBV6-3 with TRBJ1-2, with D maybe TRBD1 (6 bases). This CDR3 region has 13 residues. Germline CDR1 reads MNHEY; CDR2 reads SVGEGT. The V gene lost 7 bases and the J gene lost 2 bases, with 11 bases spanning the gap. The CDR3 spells CASTTGGNYGYTF. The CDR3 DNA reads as TGTGCCAGCACGACGGGGGGCAACTATGGCTACACCTTC.

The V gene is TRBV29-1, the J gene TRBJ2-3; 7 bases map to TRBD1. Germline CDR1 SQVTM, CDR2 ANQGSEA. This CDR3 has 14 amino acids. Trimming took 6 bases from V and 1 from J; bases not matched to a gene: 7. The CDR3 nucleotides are TGCAGCGTGGCGTGGGACAGAGGCACAGATACGCAGTATTTT. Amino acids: CSVAWDRGTDTQYF.

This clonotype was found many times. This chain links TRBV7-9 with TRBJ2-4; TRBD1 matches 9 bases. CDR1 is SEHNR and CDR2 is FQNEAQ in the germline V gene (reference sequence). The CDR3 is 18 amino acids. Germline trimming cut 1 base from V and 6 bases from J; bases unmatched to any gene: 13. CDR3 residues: CASSLVKPSRDRVNIQYF. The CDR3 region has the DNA TGTGCCAGCAGCTTAGTTAAGCCGTCCCGGGACAGGGTAAACATTCAGTACTTC. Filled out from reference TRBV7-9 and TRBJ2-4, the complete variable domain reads DTGVSQNPRHKITKRGQNVTFRCDPISEHNRLYWYRQTLGQGPEFLTYFQNEAQLEKSRLLSDRFSAERPKGSFSTLEIQRTEQGDSAMYLCASSLVKPSRDRVNIQYFGAGTRLSVL.

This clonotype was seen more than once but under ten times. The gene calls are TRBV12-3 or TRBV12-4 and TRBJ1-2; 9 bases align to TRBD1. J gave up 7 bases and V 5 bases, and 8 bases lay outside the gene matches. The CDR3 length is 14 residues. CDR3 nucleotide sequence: TGTGCCAGCAGTCCAGGCGGGACAGGGCTTGGCTACACCTTC. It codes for CASSPGGTGLGYTF.

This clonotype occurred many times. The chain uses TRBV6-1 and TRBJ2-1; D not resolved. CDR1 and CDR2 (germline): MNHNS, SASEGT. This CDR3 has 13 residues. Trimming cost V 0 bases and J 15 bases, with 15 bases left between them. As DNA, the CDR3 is TGTGCCAGCAGTGAAGCTGGGTGGGCATCTCGGTTCTTC. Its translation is CASSEAGWASRFF.

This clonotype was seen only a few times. In DNA form, the CDR3 reads TGTGCCAGCAGTTTAGCGATTTCAGGGGTTAGCAATCAGCCCCAGCATTTT. Protein product: CASSLAISGVSNQPQHF. The chain uses TRBV12-3 or TRBV12-4 and TRBJ1-5; tentatively, D is TRBD1 (6 bases). The ends were cut back, 0 bases at V and 0 bases at J, with 12 bases in the middle. The CDR3 length is 17 residues.

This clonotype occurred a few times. The CDR3 nucleotides read TGCAGCGTTGAACCTAGCGGGGGTTACGAGCAGTACTTC. It translates to CSVEPSGGYEQYF. This rearrangement joins TRBV29-1 to TRBJ2-7, with TRBD2 matching over 10 bases. Germline V gene lookup returns CDR1 SQVTM and CDR2 ANQGSEA. CDR3 length equals 13 residues. V trimming: 2 bases; J trimming: 4 bases; junction bases outside the gene matches: 2.

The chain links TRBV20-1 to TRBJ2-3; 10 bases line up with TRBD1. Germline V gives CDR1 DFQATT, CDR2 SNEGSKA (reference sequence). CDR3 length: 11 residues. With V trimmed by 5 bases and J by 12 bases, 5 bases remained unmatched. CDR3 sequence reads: CSAVTGGNQYF. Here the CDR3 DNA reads TGCAGTGCTGTGACAGGGGGCAACCAGTATTTT.

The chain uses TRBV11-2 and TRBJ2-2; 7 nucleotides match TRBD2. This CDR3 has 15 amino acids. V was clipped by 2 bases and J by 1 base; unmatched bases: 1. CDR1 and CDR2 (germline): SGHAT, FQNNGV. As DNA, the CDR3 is TGTGCCAGCAGCTTACGGGGGGTGAACACCGGGGAGCTGTTTTTT. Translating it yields CASSLRGVNTGELFF.

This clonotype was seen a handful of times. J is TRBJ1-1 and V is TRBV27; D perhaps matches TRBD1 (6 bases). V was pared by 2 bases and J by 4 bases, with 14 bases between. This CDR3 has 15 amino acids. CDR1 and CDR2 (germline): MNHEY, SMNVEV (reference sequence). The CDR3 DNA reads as TGTGCCAGCAGTTTAATTGGGGGCGCGGGCACTGAAGCTTTCTTT. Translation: CASSLIGGAGTEAFF.

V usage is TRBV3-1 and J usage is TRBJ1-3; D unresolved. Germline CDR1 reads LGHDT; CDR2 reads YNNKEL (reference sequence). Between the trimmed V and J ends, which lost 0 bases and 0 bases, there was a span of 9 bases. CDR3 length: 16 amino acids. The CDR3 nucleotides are TGTGCCAGCAGCCAAGACCCAGGTTACTCTGGAAACACCATATATTTT. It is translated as CASSQDPGYSGNTIYF. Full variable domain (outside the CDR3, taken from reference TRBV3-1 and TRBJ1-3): DTAVSQTPKYLVTQMGNDKSIKCEQNLGHDTMYWYKQDSKKFLKIMFSYNNKELIINETVPNRFSPKSPDKAHLNLHINSLELGDSAVYFCASSQDPGYSGNTIYFGEGSWLTVV.

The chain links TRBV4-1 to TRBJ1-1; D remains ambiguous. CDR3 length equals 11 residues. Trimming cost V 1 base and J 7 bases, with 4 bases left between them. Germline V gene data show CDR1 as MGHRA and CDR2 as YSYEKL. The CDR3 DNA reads TGCGCCAGCAGCCAAGGGGGTGAAGCTTTCTTT. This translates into CASSQGGEAFF.

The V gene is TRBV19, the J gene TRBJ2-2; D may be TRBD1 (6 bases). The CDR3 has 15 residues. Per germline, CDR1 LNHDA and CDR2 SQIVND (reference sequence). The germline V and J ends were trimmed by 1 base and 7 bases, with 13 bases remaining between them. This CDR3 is CASSIGYRDGGELFF. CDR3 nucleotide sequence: TGTGCCAGTAGTATAGGTTACAGGGATGGCGGGGAGCTGTTTTTT.

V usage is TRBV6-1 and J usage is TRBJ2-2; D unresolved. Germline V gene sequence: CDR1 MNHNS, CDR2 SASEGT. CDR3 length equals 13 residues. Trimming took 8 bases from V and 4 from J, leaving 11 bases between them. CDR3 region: CASAGSSTGELFF. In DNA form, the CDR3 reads TGTGCCAGCGCCGGCAGTAGCACCGGGGAGCTGTTTTTT.

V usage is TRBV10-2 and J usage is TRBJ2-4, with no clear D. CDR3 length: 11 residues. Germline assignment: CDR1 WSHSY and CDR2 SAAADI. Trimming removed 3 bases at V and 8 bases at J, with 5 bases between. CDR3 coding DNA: TGCGCCAGCAGTGATGGAGACATTCAGTACTTC. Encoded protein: CASSDGDIQYF.

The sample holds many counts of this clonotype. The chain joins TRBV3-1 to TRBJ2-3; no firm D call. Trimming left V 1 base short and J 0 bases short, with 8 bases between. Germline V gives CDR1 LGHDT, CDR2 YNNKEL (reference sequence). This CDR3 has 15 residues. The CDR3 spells CASSQGRFSTDTQYF. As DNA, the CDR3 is TGTGCCAGCAGCCAAGGCAGATTTAGCACAGATACGCAGTATTTT.

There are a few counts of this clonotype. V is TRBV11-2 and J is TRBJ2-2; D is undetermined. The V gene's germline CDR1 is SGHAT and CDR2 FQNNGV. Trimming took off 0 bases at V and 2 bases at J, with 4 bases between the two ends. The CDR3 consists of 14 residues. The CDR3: CASSLDYNTGELFF. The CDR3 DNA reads TGTGCCAGCAGCTTAGACTACAACACCGGGGAGCTGTTTTTT.

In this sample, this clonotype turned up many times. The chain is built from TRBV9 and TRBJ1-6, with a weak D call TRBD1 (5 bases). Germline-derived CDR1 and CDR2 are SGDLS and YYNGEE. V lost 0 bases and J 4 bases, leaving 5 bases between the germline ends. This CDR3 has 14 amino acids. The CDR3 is CASSVGGYNSPLHF. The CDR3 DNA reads TGTGCCAGCAGCGTAGGGGGGTATAATTCACCCCTCCACTTT.

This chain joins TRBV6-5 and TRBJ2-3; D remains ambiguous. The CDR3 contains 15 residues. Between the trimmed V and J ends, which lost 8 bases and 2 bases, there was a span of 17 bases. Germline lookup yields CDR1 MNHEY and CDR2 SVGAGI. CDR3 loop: CASRSSFVFTDTQYF. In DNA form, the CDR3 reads TGTGCCAGCCGATCCTCTTTTGTTTTCACAGATACGCAGTATTTT.

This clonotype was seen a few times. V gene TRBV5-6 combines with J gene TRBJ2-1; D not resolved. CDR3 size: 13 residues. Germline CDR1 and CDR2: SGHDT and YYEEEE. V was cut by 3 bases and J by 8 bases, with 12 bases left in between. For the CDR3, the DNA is TGTGCCAGCAGCTCCATACGGCCTGATGAGCAGTTCTTC. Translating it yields CASSSIRPDEQFF.

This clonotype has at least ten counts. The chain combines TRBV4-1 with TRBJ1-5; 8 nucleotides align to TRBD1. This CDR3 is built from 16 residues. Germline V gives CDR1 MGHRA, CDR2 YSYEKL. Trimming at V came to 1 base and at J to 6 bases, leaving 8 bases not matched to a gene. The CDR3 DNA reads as TGCGCCAGCAGCCAAGCGGTGGCAGGGGGCTTTCAGCCCCAGCATTTT. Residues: CASSQAVAGGFQPQHF.

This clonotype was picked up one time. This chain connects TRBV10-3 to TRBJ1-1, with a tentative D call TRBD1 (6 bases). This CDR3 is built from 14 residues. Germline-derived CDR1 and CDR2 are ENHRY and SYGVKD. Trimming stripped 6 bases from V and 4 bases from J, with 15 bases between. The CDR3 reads CAISRQARATEAFF. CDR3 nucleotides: TGTGCCATCAGCCGACAGGCGCGAGCCACTGAAGCTTTCTTT.

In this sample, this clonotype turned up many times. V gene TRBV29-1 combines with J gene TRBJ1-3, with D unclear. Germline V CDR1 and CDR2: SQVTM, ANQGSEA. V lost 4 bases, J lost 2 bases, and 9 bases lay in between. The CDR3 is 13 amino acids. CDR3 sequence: CSVVVVAGNTIYF. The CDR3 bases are TGCAGCGTTGTGGTCGTAGCTGGAAACACCATATATTTT.